This T cell receptor beta chain is drawn from a study of blood T cell repertoires in COVID-19. For the study at large: Sources were T cells, B-cell-depleted T cells, or PBMCs; the material itself was cDNA or gDNA.

TCRdb keeps only in-frame clones here, not all; method: immunoSEQ multiplex PCR. This table has about 250,000 clones, roughly 80% appearing once. Trimming shortened V by 8 bases and J by 4 bases, and 15 bases separated the two germline ends. The CDR3 sequence is 15 residues long. CDR1 is MNHEY, CDR2 SVGAGI, per germline. The sample taken for sequencing was PBMCs or T cells enriched from blood (not recorded which). This sequence originates from a woman aged 40-49 years who had been exposed to COVID-19. The J gene is TRBJ2-6, the V gene TRBV6-5, with D perhaps TRBD2 (5 bases). CDR3 residues: CASGKEGSGANVLTF. The CDR3 region has the DNA TGTGCCAGCGGGAAAGAGGGCTCCGGGGCCAACGTCCTGACTTTC.